What follows are 4 T cell receptor beta chains derived from one specimen sequenced in a study of cytomegalovirus exposure and HLA in healthy donors. The study ran its PCR with 60 Vbeta and 13 Jbeta primers. Clones were sequenced by immunoSEQ multiplex PCR, and TCRdb holds only the in-frame ones, with some missing. The listing contains approximately 150,000 clones. Sequenced material: PBMCs. All receptors derive from a woman younger than 35 in good health and CMV-seronegative.

The rearrangement links TRBV19 to TRBJ1-5; 11 bases map to TRBD1. The CDR3 is 15 residues long. The ends lost 7 bases at V and 4 bases at J; junction bases unmatched: 6. Germline CDR1 is LNHDA and CDR2 is SQIVND (reference sequence). The CDR3 DNA follows: TGTGCCAGTAACATCGGGACAGGGGGGAATCAGCCCCAGCATTTT. This codes for CASNIGTGGNQPQHF.

The chain employs TRBV7-3 and TRBJ2-3; D not certain. CDR1 and CDR2 from the germline V gene are SGHTA and FQGTGA. The CDR3 is 16 residues long. V shed 6 bases and J shed 0 bases, with 16 bases lying between them. DNA for the CDR3: TGTGCCAGCAGTCTCCGCGGCGGATCCAGCACAGATACGCAGTATTTT. Translating it yields CASSLRGGSSTDTQYF.

CDR3 DNA sequence: TGTGCCAGCAGAAAACTCACCAAAAGGGCACCCTGGACAGGTTCTCCTTCTGGGGCCAACGTCCTGACTTTC. This gives the protein CASRKLTKRAPWTGSPSGANVLTF. The genes are TRBV21-1 and TRBJ2-6; no DNA check was done on the table's D call, TRBD1. TRBV21-1 is described as a pseudogene. The CDR3 is 24 amino acids.

With respect to this clone: One junction end disagrees with the germline gene, perhaps due to a read error. The gene calls are TRBV5-6 and TRBJ1-3, with a possible D match to TRBD1 (6 bases). CDR3 length equals 14 residues. Germline CDR1 reads SGHDT; CDR2 reads YYEEEE. The CDR3 coding sequence is TGTGCCAGCAGCTTCTTCGGACGGGGACACACCACATATTTT. Amino acid sequence: CASSFFGRGHTTYF. Full variable domain (rest looked up from reference TRBV5-6 and TRBJ1-3): DAGVTQSPTHLIKTRGQQVTLRCSPKSGHDTVSWYQQALGQGPQFIFQYYEEEERQRGNFPDRFSGHQFPNYSSELNVNALLLGDSALYLCASSFFGRGHTTYFGEGSWLTVV.